The 32 T cell receptor beta chains given below trace back to one sample, sequenced in a study of CD8+ T cells in alopecia areata. Described treatment: oral pan-JAK inhibitor, 5-10 mg twice daily. As the sequencing template, cDNA was produced by extracting RNA and reverse transcribing it. Profiling relied on immunoSEQ multiplex PCR, and the TCRdb table lists in-frame clones only, not all of them. Of roughly 200,000 clones listed, 50% to 60% were seen once; the top ten hold around 3%. The sample consisted of CD4+ T cells sorted from blood, taken at week 4, from a patient treated with tofacitinib. These receptors were obtained from a human donor with alopecia areata.

V gene TRBV4-1 combines with J gene TRBJ2-2; 13 positions agree with TRBD2. The J segment lost 5 bases and the V segment lost 1 base, leaving 7 bases of the junction unmatched. The CDR3 is 18 amino acids. The germline CDR1 and CDR2 sequences are MGHRA and YSYEKL. The CDR3 DNA sequence: TGCGCCAGCAGCCAAGGAGGACTAGCGGGGGTAGGGACCGGGGAGCTGTTTTTT. This codes for CASSQGGLAGVGTGELFF.

The chain recombines TRBV14 with TRBJ1-4; D not certain. The CDR3 extends over 18 amino acids. Germline lookup yields CDR1 SGHDN and CDR2 FVKESK. The germline V and J ends were trimmed by 5 bases and 5 bases, with 24 bases remaining between them. The CDR3 nucleotides are TGTGCCAGCAGCGGACGAGATCGGGGAGGCTCTTACAATGAAAAACTGTTTTTT. Protein: CASSGRDRGGSYNEKLFF.

CDR3 residues: CASSSQGGNTDTQYF. The CDR3 bases are TGTGCCAGCAGCTCACAGGGGGGAAACACAGATACGCAGTATTTT. This chain joins TRBV11-2 and TRBJ2-3; 8 nucleotides match TRBD1. This CDR3 contains 15 residues. Trimming cost V 4 bases and J 2 bases; bases outside gene matches: 5. Looked up from germline, CDR1 is SGHAT and CDR2 is FQNNGV.

This clone has only a few counts. CDR3 sequence: CASSIRRGTGSLYGYTF. As DNA, the CDR3 is TGTGCCAGTAGTATACGGCGGGGGACGGGATCGCTCTATGGCTACACCTTC. The V and J genes are TRBV19 and TRBJ1-2; D perhaps matches TRBD1 (5 bases). CDR3 length equals 17 residues. Germline V gene data show CDR1 as LNHDA and CDR2 as SQIVND (reference sequence). Trimming pared 2 bases from V and 4 bases from J, leaving 20 bases between.

This sequence joins TRBV11-2 and TRBJ2-1; possibly TRBD2 for D (6 bases). Germline V CDR1 and CDR2: SGHAT, FQNNGV. Trimming cost V 6 bases and J 9 bases, with 15 bases left between them. The CDR3 length is 13 residues. The CDR3 protein is CASSKERGGEQFF. CDR3 DNA sequence: TGTGCCAGCAGTAAGGAGAGGGGAGGTGAGCAGTTCTTC.

The chain has TRBV6-6 and TRBJ2-5, with a weak D call TRBD1 (6 bases). Germline V gene sequence: CDR1 MNHNY, CDR2 SVGAGI (reference sequence). V gave up 8 bases and J gave up 0 bases, with 16 bases separating them. This CDR3 contains 15 residues. This chain's CDR3 is CASDLGQLNQETQYF. CDR3 nucleotide sequence: TGTGCCAGCGACCTAGGACAGCTCAACCAAGAGACCCAGTACTTC.

In its sample, this clone was seen a few times. The chain employs TRBV12-5 and TRBJ2-1; 7 bases agree with TRBD2. In germline, CDR1 is LGHNT, CDR2 FRNRAP. The V and J ends lost 0 bases and 5 bases, in that order; junction bases with no gene match: 7. The CDR3 extends over 16 amino acids. As DNA, the CDR3 is TGTGCTAGTGGTTTGGTATGGGTCGCGGGGGACAATGAGCAGTTCTTC. This codes for CASGLVWVAGDNEQFF.

The chain carries TRBV25-1 and TRBJ2-7; 10 bases fit TRBD1. The length of the CDR3 is 16 residues. V shed 2 bases and J 2 bases; nucleotides not matched to a gene: 6. Germline CDR1 MGHDK, CDR2 SYGVNS. The CDR3 is CASSERRTGGTYEQYF. The CDR3 DNA sequence: TGTGCCAGCAGTGAACGACGGACAGGGGGAACCTACGAGCAGTACTTC.

The rearrangement joins TRBV14 to TRBJ2-7; D gene unclear. This CDR3 is 13 amino acids long. Trimming cost V 4 bases and J 0 bases, with 7 bases left between them. Germline V gene sequence: CDR1 SGHDN, CDR2 FVKESK. As DNA, the CDR3 is TGTGCCAGCAGCCCCCGAAGCTCCTACGAGCAGTACTTC. It specifies CASSPRSSYEQYF.

A few counts support this clone. The V gene is TRBV29-1, the J gene TRBJ2-7; D may be TRBD2 (5 bases). The V gene's germline CDR1 is SQVTM and CDR2 ANQGSEA. The CDR3 has 12 amino acids. V shed 4 bases and J shed 2 bases, with 9 bases lying between them. Here the CDR3 DNA reads TGCAGCGTTGGAGGGCAACCCTACGAGCAGTACTTC. Its protein product is CSVGGQPYEQYF.

V gene TRBV5-1 combines with J gene TRBJ1-4; perhaps TRBD1 as D (5 bases). The V gene's germline CDR1 is SGHRS and CDR2 YFSETQ. Trimming pared 0 bases from V and 4 bases from J, leaving 13 bases between. CDR3 length equals 16 residues. The CDR3 here is CASSLASTAINEKLFF. The CDR3, as DNA: TGCGCCAGCAGCTTGGCCTCGACAGCCATTAATGAAAAACTGTTTTTT.

J is TRBJ2-7 and V is TRBV4-1, with 10 bases lining up with TRBD2. The CDR3 contains 18 residues. From germline, CDR1 is MGHRA and CDR2 YSYEKL. With 0 bases clipped from V and 3 bases from J, the junction kept 11 bases outside the gene matches. The CDR3 region has the DNA TGCGCCAGCAGCCAAGAAAAGCGGGGGGGCTTCTCGGGCTACGAGCAGTACTTC. Translated: CASSQEKRGGFSGYEQYF.

The chain couples TRBV30 to TRBJ2-4; D tentatively reads TRBD1 or TRBD2 (7 bases each). Germline V gene lookup returns CDR1 GTSNPN and CDR2 SVGIG (reference sequence). The CDR3 is 19 residues long. V was pared by 0 bases and J by 0 bases, with 21 bases between. The CDR3 sequence is CAWSVLRGTAGLAKNIQYF. The DNA of the CDR3 is TGTGCCTGGAGTGTACTGAGGGGGACAGCGGGGTTAGCCAAAAACATTCAGTACTTC. The variable domain in full, with the rest retrieved from reference TRBV30 and TRBJ2-4, is SQTIHQWPATLVQPVGSPLSLECTVEGTSNPNLYWYRQAAGRGLQLLFYSVGIGQISSEVPQNLSASRPQDRQFILSSKKLLLSDSGFYLCAWSVLRGTAGLAKNIQYFGAGTRLSVL.

This chain links TRBV30 with TRBJ2-7; the match to TRBD2 covers 7 bases. The CDR3 has 13 residues. Germline CDR1 reads GTSNPN; CDR2 reads SVGIG (reference sequence). With 5 bases clipped from V and 2 bases from J, the junction kept 6 bases outside the gene matches. The CDR3 coding sequence is TGTGCCTGGGCCCGGGACTATGCCTACGAGCAGTACTTC. This codes for CAWARDYAYEQYF.

The J gene is TRBJ1-6, the V gene TRBV30; D gene unclear. The CDR3 consists of 11 residues. The V end lost 3 bases, the J end lost 13 bases, and 10 bases lay between the germline ends. The germline CDR1 and CDR2 sequences are GTSNPN and SVGIG (reference sequence). The CDR3 coding sequence is TGTGCCTGGAGCGCTGAATCCCCCCTCCACTTT. Amino acids: CAWSAESPLHF.

CDR3 sequence reads: CASRPKGGLYEQFF. CDR3 DNA: TGCGCCAGCAGGCCGAAGGGGGGGCTCTACGAGCAGTTCTTC. The chain joins TRBV5-1 to TRBJ2-1, with a possible D match to TRBD2 (7 bases). This CDR3 is built from 14 residues. Germline CDR1 is SGHRS and CDR2 is YFSETQ. The V end lost 5 bases, the J end lost 10 bases, and 19 bases lay between the germline ends. Using reference TRBV5-1 and TRBJ2-1 for the parts outside the CDR3, the full variable domain is KAGVTQTPRYLIKTRGQQVTLSCSPISGHRSVSWYQQTPGQGLQFLFEYFSETQRNKGNFPGRFSGRQFSNSRSEMNVSTLELGDSALYLCASRPKGGLYEQFFGPGTRLTVL.

The chain joins TRBV5-1 to TRBJ1-2; 8 bases line up with TRBD1. CDR1 is SGHRS and CDR2 is YFSETQ in the germline V gene. V dropped 0 bases and J dropped 6; count of bases not matched to a gene: 4. The CDR3 runs to 14 residues. The CDR3 loop reads CASSLVPTGDGYTF. CDR3 nucleotide sequence: TGCGCCAGCAGCTTGGTACCGACAGGGGATGGCTACACCTTC.

In regard to this clone: A read error may produce the germline difference seen at one junction end. Other nucleotide sequences from this sample produce the same CDR3. The chain uses TRBV6-5 and TRBJ1-6; 7 bases map to TRBD1. Germline CDR1 and CDR2: MNHEY and SVGAGI. The CDR3 runs to 14 residues. The CDR3: CASSRQGYNSPLHF. The DNA of the CDR3 is TGCGCCAGCAGCCGACAGGGCTATAATTCACCCCTCCACTTT.

The chain has TRBV7-9 and TRBJ2-5; perhaps D is TRBD1 or TRBD2 (5 bases each). Germline V gene sequence: CDR1 SEHNR, CDR2 FQNEAQ (reference sequence). With 4 bases removed from V and 0 bases from J, the gap between germline ends came to 18 bases. The CDR3 spans 17 residues. CDR3 residues: CASSSASPGPNQETQYF. CDR3 in DNA: TGTGCCAGCAGCTCGGCCTCCCCGGGACCCAACCAAGAGACCCAGTACTTC.

J is TRBJ2-7 and V is TRBV28; no definite D call. The CDR3 is 13 amino acids. Trimming took 3 bases from V and 4 from J, leaving 10 bases between them. Looked up from germline, CDR1 is MDHEN and CDR2 is SYDVKM. The CDR3 DNA reads as TGTGCCAGCAGTTTTAGGGTCGGGTACGAGCAGTACTTC. This gives the protein CASSFRVGYEQYF.

This clone was seen only a few times. This chain uses TRBV7-2 with TRBJ2-5; tentatively, D is TRBD1 or TRBD2 (5 bases each). The CDR3 extends over 13 amino acids. In germline, CDR1 is SGHTA, CDR2 FQGNSA. The V end lost 5 bases, the J end lost 2 bases, and 9 bases lay between the germline ends. CDR3 loop: CASSRDLQETQYF. The CDR3 DNA reads as TGTGCCAGCAGCCGGGACCTTCAAGAGACCCAGTACTTC.

The V gene is TRBV7-9, the J gene TRBJ1-5; 7 bases are shared with TRBD1. There are 13 residues in the CDR3. J was trimmed by 7 bases and V by 5 bases; bases with no gene match: 5. Germline assignment: CDR1 SEHNR and CDR2 FQNEAQ (reference sequence). In nucleotides, the CDR3 is TGTGCCAGCAGCCGACAGGGTCGGCAGCCCCAGCATTTT. Protein: CASSRQGRQPQHF.

This chain uses TRBV29-1 with TRBJ2-2; D gene unclear. CDR1 SQVTM and CDR2 ANQGSEA come from the germline V gene. V was shortened by 4 bases and J by 10 bases, with 7 bases between the two germline ends. This CDR3 has 10 residues. This CDR3 reads CSVGTQELFF. The CDR3 region has the DNA TGCAGCGTTGGGACGCAGGAGCTGTTTTTT.

This clone was seen a handful of times. Other DNA sequences from this sample encode an identical CDR3 as well. The chain couples TRBV18 to TRBJ2-7; D is unclear. This CDR3 region has 12 residues. Germline V gene sequence: CDR1 KGHSH, CDR2 LQKENI. V gave up 3 bases and J gave up 0 bases, with 3 bases separating them. CDR3 sequence reads: CASSPGSYEQYF. The CDR3 DNA reads as TGTGCCAGCTCACCTGGCTCCTACGAGCAGTACTTC. Full variable domain (missing parts from reference TRBV18 and TRBJ2-7): NAGVMQNPRHLVRRRGQEARLRCSPMKGHSHVYWYRQLPEEGLKFMVYLQKENIIDESGMPKERFSAEFPKEGPSILRIQQVVRGDSAAYFCASSPGSYEQYFGPGTRLTVT.

In regard to this clone: The sample contains more than one DNA sequence encoding this CDR3. The chain is built from TRBV5-1 and TRBJ2-5; 8 bases are shared with TRBD2. Germline V gene sequence: CDR1 SGHRS, CDR2 YFSETQ. This CDR3 comprises 15 residues. Trimming removed 2 bases from V and 0 bases from J; junction bases left unmatched: 3. The CDR3 reads CASSFSGGNQETQYF. CDR3 sequence (DNA): TGCGCCAGCAGCTTCAGCGGGGGCAACCAAGAGACCCAGTACTTC. Full variable domain (outside the CDR3, taken from reference TRBV5-1 and TRBJ2-5): KAGVTQTPRYLIKTRGQQVTLSCSPISGHRSVSWYQQTPGQGLQFLFEYFSETQRNKGNFPGRFSGRQFSNSRSEMNVSTLELGDSALYLCASSFSGGNQETQYFGPGTRLLVL.

In its sample, this clone was seen a few times. This chain links TRBV4-1 with TRBJ2-7, with D possibly TRBD2 on 5 matching bases. The V and J ends lost 4 bases and 4 bases respectively, with 17 bases between them. Germline V lookup: CDR1 MGHRA, CDR2 YSYEKL. The CDR3 has 15 residues. The CDR3 here is CASSPPSRGRYEQYF. CDR3 DNA sequence: TGCGCCAGCAGCCCCCCCTCCCGGGGTCGTTACGAGCAGTACTTC.

This chain links TRBV5-6 with TRBJ2-6; 8 bases map to TRBD2. J was trimmed by 8 bases and V by 1 base; bases with no gene match: 5. There are 15 residues in the CDR3. The germline V gene has CDR1 SGHDT and CDR2 YYEEEE. The CDR3 DNA sequence: TGTGCCAGCAGCTTGATCGGCGGGAGGACCAACGTCCTGACTTTC. Protein sequence: CASSLIGGRTNVLTF.

This sequence joins TRBV29-1 and TRBJ1-2, with TRBD1 matching over 7 bases. Germline-derived CDR1 and CDR2 are SQVTM and ANQGSEA. This CDR3 is 16 amino acids long. After removal of 4 bases from V and 2 bases from J, the junction contained 13 bases not matched to a gene. In nucleotides, the CDR3 is TGCAGCGTTGGAAGGGACCCGGGACAGCCCAACTATGGCTACACCTTC. Protein sequence: CSVGRDPGQPNYGYTF.

V usage is TRBV27 and J usage is TRBJ1-2; the D gene is possibly TRBD1 (6 bases). Per germline, CDR1 MNHEY and CDR2 SMNVEV (reference sequence). This CDR3 contains 15 residues. V was pared by 3 bases and J by 3 bases, with 14 bases between. In nucleotides, the CDR3 is TGTGCCAGCAGTTTCGATTACAGGGAGGACTATGGCTACACCTTC. This codes for CASSFDYREDYGYTF.

The V and J genes are TRBV28 and TRBJ1-5; 8 nucleotides line up with TRBD1. Germline CDR1 MDHEN, CDR2 SYDVKM. The J segment lost 9 bases and the V segment lost 6 bases, leaving 19 bases of the junction unmatched. CDR3 length: 17 residues. CDR3 loop: CASSRHRGGNLASPQHF. The CDR3 coding sequence is TGTGCCAGCAGCCGACACAGGGGGGGGAATCTGGCGTCGCCCCAGCATTTT.

CDR3 region: CASSVAGSGPPYGYTF. CDR3 nucleotides: TGTGCCAGCAGCGTAGCTGGGAGCGGGCCACCCTATGGCTACACCTTC. V is TRBV9 and J is TRBJ1-2; D is unresolved. The CDR3 totals 16 residues. V dropped 0 bases and J dropped 4 bases, with 16 bases sitting between them. Germline values: CDR1 SGDLS, CDR2 YYNGEE.

The V gene is TRBV30, the J gene TRBJ1-3; 9 bases are a match to TRBD1. CDR1 GTSNPN and CDR2 SVGIG come from the germline V gene (reference sequence). The V and J ends lost 3 bases and 3 bases, in that order; junction bases with no gene match: 9. The CDR3 is 16 amino acids. CDR3 protein: CAWSRGQGFSGNTIYF. The CDR3 DNA sequence: TGTGCCTGGAGCCGGGGACAGGGATTCAGTGGAAACACCATATATTTT.